Presented here are 26 T cell receptor beta chains from one specimen sequenced in a study of T cell responses to AZD1222 COVID-19 vaccine (dated by TCRdb to the early 2020s). The library was made by the immunoSEQ multiplex PCR assay. Not all clones reach the TCRdb copy of this immuneACCESS table, which keeps in-frame sequences only. Checked studies attribute under half of the gap to unresolved V genes and leave the rest unexplained. In this sample the table shows approximately 150,000 clones, more than 80% of which occur a single time. The top ten hold about 3% of the sample. The time point tag for this specimen amounts to: baseline before first vaccination. The material was peripheral blood, obtained on day 0 of AZD1222 vaccination. The receptors derive from an adult in good health.

This clone was observed many times. This chain connects TRBV3-1 (or the pseudogene TRBV3-2) to TRBJ1-2; the D is unclear. This CDR3 has 12 residues. V dropped 0 bases and J dropped 2 bases, with 1 base sitting between them. Germline CDR1 is LGHDT and CDR2 is YNNKEL (reference sequence). The CDR3 spells CASSQDNYGYTF. As DNA, the CDR3 is TGTGCCAGCAGCCAAGACAACTATGGCTACACCTTC.

The chain carries TRBV27 and TRBJ1-2, with 10 bases aligning to TRBD1. After removal of 6 bases from V and 9 bases from J, the junction contained 4 bases not matched to a gene. Germline V CDR1 and CDR2: MNHEY, SMNVEV (reference sequence). The CDR3 totals 12 residues. Here the CDR3 DNA reads TGTGCCAGCAGGACAGGGGGCGCGAGCTACACCTTC. Its protein product is CASRTGGASYTF.

This chain links TRBV21-1 with TRBJ1-2; no check of the table's D call, TRBD1, against the DNA was made. TRBV21-1 is reported as a pseudogene. The CDR3 sequence is 16 residues long. The DNA for the CDR3 is TGTGCCAGCAGCAAAGCCCCCAACAGGGGACTCTATGGCTACACCTTC. Its translation is CASSKAPNRGLYGYTF.

CDR3 protein: CASSLGPGITEAFF. DNA of the CDR3: TGTGCCAGCAGCTTAGGCCCGGGGATCACTGAAGCTTTCTTT. The rearrangement joins TRBV11-2 to TRBJ1-1; D ambiguous. The germline CDR1 and CDR2 sequences are SGHAT and FQNNGV. Between the trimmed V and J ends, which lost 1 base and 4 bases, there was a span of 10 bases. The CDR3 has 14 residues.

This clone appeared once. The J gene is TRBJ1-5, the V gene TRBV19, with no clear D. From germline, CDR1 is LNHDA and CDR2 SQIVND (reference sequence). This CDR3 is 16 amino acids long. Trimming stripped 11 bases from V and 2 bases from J, with 22 bases between. CDR3 nucleotide sequence: TGTGCCCATACCTACCAGGAGTTGGTGTGCAATCAGCCCCAGCATTTT. This codes for CAHTYQELVCNQPQHF.

The chain joins TRBV6-5 to TRBJ2-7; D perhaps matches TRBD1 (6 bases). Germline V gene lookup returns CDR1 MNHEY and CDR2 SVGAGI. This CDR3 comprises 14 residues. Between the trimmed V and J ends, which lost 0 bases and 2 bases, there was a span of 8 bases. CDR3 nucleotides: TGTGCCAGCAGTTACTCACCAGGGGCCTACGAGCAGTACTTC. This codes for CASSYSPGAYEQYF.

The chain has TRBV7-2 and TRBJ2-1, with D tentatively TRBD1 or TRBD2 (6 bases each). Trimming removed 2 bases at V and 5 bases at J, with 25 bases between. The germline V gene encodes CDR1 SGHTA and CDR2 FQGNSA. This CDR3 comprises 19 residues. CDR3 sequence: CASSLRWLGAHGGDNEQFF. DNA of the CDR3: TGTGCCAGCAGCTTAAGGTGGTTGGGGGCTCACGGAGGGGACAATGAGCAGTTCTTC.

V and J are TRBV6-2 or TRBV6-3 and TRBJ1-1; D gene unclear. The CDR3 totals 13 residues. Germline CDR1 and CDR2: MNHEY and SVGEGT. Trimming removed 2 bases at V and 1 base at J, with 5 bases between. The CDR3 region is CASSYGKNTEAFF. Written as DNA, the CDR3 is TGTGCCAGCAGTTACGGAAAGAACACTGAAGCTTTCTTT.

The CDR3 here is CASSWAVTGELFF. CDR3 in DNA: TGTGCCAGCAGTTGGGCGGTGACCGGGGAGCTGTTTTTT. The chain combines TRBV27 with TRBJ2-2, with unresolved D. From germline, CDR1 is MNHEY and CDR2 SMNVEV (reference sequence). This CDR3 has 13 amino acids. Trimming removed 4 bases at V and 5 bases at J, with 8 bases between.

This chain joins TRBV7-9 and TRBJ2-7; 11 nucleotides line up with TRBD1. Germline V gene data show CDR1 as SEHNR and CDR2 as FQNEAQ (reference sequence). Trimming at V came to 1 base and at J to 4 bases, leaving 3 bases not matched to a gene. The CDR3 is made up of 15 amino acids. For the CDR3, the DNA is TGTGCCAGCAGCTTAGTGGGACAGGGGGATTACGAGCAGTACTTC. It is translated as CASSLVGQGDYEQYF.

Of note for this clone: Other DNA sequences in this sample translate to the same CDR3. The V and J genes are TRBV2 and TRBJ1-2; no clear D. Deletions cut 7 bases from V and 2 bases from J, with 14 bases between. Germline V CDR1 and CDR2: SNHLY, FYNNEI. This CDR3 comprises 14 residues. As DNA, the CDR3 is TGTGCCAGCACCCCACGCGGGCCCAACTATGGCTACACCTTC. Translation: CASTPRGPNYGYTF.

The CDR3 reads CASSLALGGWQFF. The CDR3 DNA reads as TGTGCCAGCAGCTTGGCTTTGGGGGGCTGGCAGTTCTTC. The chain couples TRBV11-2 to TRBJ2-1; tentatively, D is TRBD1 or TRBD2 (6 bases each). V was cut by 3 bases and J by 12 bases, with 15 bases left in between. CDR1 is SGHAT and CDR2 is FQNNGV in the germline V gene. This CDR3 has 13 residues.

This clone was seen more than once but under ten times. The chain combines TRBV6-6 with TRBJ1-5; unclear D gene. Trimming removed 2 bases at V and 3 bases at J, with 8 bases between. CDR3 length: 14 amino acids. Germline V gene sequence: CDR1 MNHNY, CDR2 SVGAGI (reference sequence). The CDR3: CASSYAGHNQPQHF. DNA for the CDR3: TGTGCCAGCAGTTACGCTGGGCACAATCAGCCCCAGCATTTT.

This rearrangement joins TRBV5-5 to TRBJ1-1; 8 bases match TRBD1. In germline, CDR1 is SGHKS, CDR2 YYEKEE (reference sequence). V lost 4 bases, J lost 5 bases, and 7 bases stayed unmatched. The CDR3 spans 14 residues. This chain's CDR3 is CASSIGQGDTEAFF. The DNA of the CDR3 is TGTGCCAGCAGCATAGGACAGGGTGATACTGAAGCTTTCTTT.

The chain employs TRBV19 and TRBJ1-1; TRBD1 is a possible D gene (5 bases). With 1 base removed from V and 3 bases from J, the gap between germline ends came to 18 bases. The germline gives CDR1 LNHDA, CDR2 SQIVND (reference sequence). This CDR3 contains 17 residues. The CDR3 protein is CASSIGGTGSGYTEAFF. CDR3 in DNA: TGTGCCAGTAGTATAGGCGGGACGGGCAGTGGATACACTGAAGCTTTCTTT. The whole variable domain, remainder taken from reference TRBV19 and TRBJ1-1, is DGGITQSPKYLFRKEGQNVTLSCEQNLNHDAMYWYRQDPGQGLRLIYYSQIVNDFQKGDIAEGYSVSREKKESFPLTVTSAQKNPTAFYLCASSIGGTGSGYTEAFFGQGTRLTVV.

The CDR3 loop is CASSSGQGATGELFF. CDR3 coding DNA: TGCGCCAGCAGCTCGGGACAGGGGGCGACCGGGGAGCTGTTTTTT. V usage is TRBV5-1 and J usage is TRBJ2-2; 12 bases align to TRBD1. The germline gives CDR1 SGHRS, CDR2 YFSETQ. CDR3 size: 15 residues. Trimming cost V 3 bases and J 5 bases; bases outside gene matches: 2.

The rearrangement uses TRBV6-4 and TRBJ2-7, with a weak D call TRBD1 (6 bases). The ends were cut back, 6 bases at V and 7 bases at J, with 16 bases in the middle. Germline CDR1 reads MRHNA; CDR2 reads SNTAGT. CDR3 length: 13 amino acids. The CDR3 protein is CASRVQGLKEQYF. CDR3 sequence (DNA): TGTGCCAGCAGGGTACAGGGTTTGAAGGAGCAGTACTTC.

This clone was detected only once. The chain employs TRBV9 and TRBJ2-1; D unresolved. V was cut by 4 bases and J by 1 base, with 12 bases left in between. Germline CDR1 reads SGDLS; CDR2 reads YYNGEE. CDR3 length equals 15 residues. The CDR3 region has the DNA TGTGCCAGCAGCCCTGAGACCCGTTCCTACAATGAGCAGTTCTTC. The encoded protein is CASSPETRSYNEQFF. Combining the CDR3 with reference TRBV9 and TRBJ2-1 gives the whole variable domain DSGVTQTPKHLITATGQRVTLRCSPRSGDLSVYWYQQSLDQGLQFLIQYYNGEERAKGNILERFSAQQFPDLHSELNLSSLELGDSALYFCASSPETRSYNEQFFGPGTRLTVL.

The chain has TRBV7-9 and TRBJ2-7; no firm D call. The CDR3 runs 13 residues. Germline V gene lookup returns CDR1 SEHNR and CDR2 FQNEAQ (reference sequence). Trimming removed 2 bases at V and 3 bases at J, with 8 bases between. The CDR3 here is CASSLKGYYEQYF. CDR3 sequence (DNA): TGTGCCAGCAGCTTAAAAGGGTACTACGAGCAGTACTTC.

The chain joins TRBV18 to TRBJ2-1; 11 bases map to TRBD1. V shed 1 base, J shed 8 bases, and the junction held 7 bases outside the gene matches. This CDR3 region has 16 residues. Per the germline V gene, CDR1 is KGHSH and CDR2 is LQKENI. CDR3 bases: TGTGCCAGCTCACCACGGACAGGGGGCACCTGGGATGAGCAGTTCTTC. Translation gives CASSPRTGGTWDEQFF.

This clone appeared once. The J gene is TRBJ2-1, the V gene TRBV24-1, with D perhaps matching TRBD1 (6 bases). From germline, CDR1 is KGHDR and CDR2 SFDVKD. The CDR3 covers 13 residues. V dropped 7 bases and J dropped 4 bases, with 10 bases sitting between them. The CDR3 DNA follows: TGTGCCACCAGCTCGGGACATTACAATGAGCAGTTCTTC. It is translated as CATSSGHYNEQFF.

The genes are TRBV7-8 and TRBJ2-6; D not resolved. This CDR3 contains 13 residues. Germline assignment: CDR1 SGHVS and CDR2 FQNEAQ. V was pared by 7 bases and J by 4 bases, with 8 bases between. This CDR3 reads CASTVLGANVLTF. The DNA for the CDR3 is TGTGCCAGCACCGTCCTAGGGGCCAACGTCCTGACTTTC. The full variable domain, in which reference TRBV7-8 and TRBJ2-6 provide the parts outside the CDR3, is GAGVSQSPRYKVAKRGQDVALRCDPISGHVSLFWYQQALGQGPEFLTYFQNEAQLDKSGLPSDRFFAERPEGSVSTLKIQRTQQEDSAVYLCASTVLGANVLTFGAGSRLTVL.

Only one count was recorded for this clone. V is TRBV7-9 and J is TRBJ2-7; 12 bases fit TRBD2. CDR1 and CDR2 from the germline V gene are SEHNR and FQNEAQ (reference sequence). V gave up 1 base and J gave up 7 bases; unmatched junction bases: 5. The length of the CDR3 is 15 residues. CDR3 DNA sequence: TGTGCCAGCAGCTTAGAGACTAGCGGGAGTTGGGAGCAGTACTTC. This sequence encodes CASSLETSGSWEQYF.

V is TRBV7-8 and J is TRBJ1-2; D is unresolved. From germline, CDR1 is SGHVS and CDR2 FQNEAQ. The V gene lost 5 bases and the J gene lost 4 bases, with 17 bases spanning the gap. CDR3 length: 15 amino acids. The CDR3 nucleotides are TGTGCCAGCAGCCGAGCGGGAGACGGATCCTATGGCTACACCTTC. Encoded protein: CASSRAGDGSYGYTF. Together with reference TRBV7-8 and TRBJ1-2, the CDR3 gives the full variable domain: GAGVSQSPRYKVAKRGQDVALRCDPISGHVSLFWYQQALGQGPEFLTYFQNEAQLDKSGLPSDRFFAERPEGSVSTLKIQRTQQEDSAVYLCASSRAGDGSYGYTFGSGTRLTVV.

A word on this clone: Other nucleotide sequences in the sample specify the same CDR3. The chain has TRBV18 and TRBJ1-1; no definite D call. Germline V gene data show CDR1 as KGHSH and CDR2 as LQKENI. This CDR3 has 13 amino acids. Trimming removed 3 bases at V and 0 bases at J, with 5 bases between. The CDR3 loop reads CASSPDLNTEAFF. The CDR3, as DNA: TGTGCCAGCTCACCGGACCTGAACACTGAAGCTTTCTTT.

Worth noting for this clone: This CDR3 is also generated by other DNA sequences in the sample. This sequence joins TRBV7-2 and TRBJ2-7; D not certain. The CDR3 runs to 14 residues. The germline V and J ends were trimmed by 3 bases and 0 bases, with 9 bases remaining between them. The germline V gene encodes CDR1 SGHTA and CDR2 FQGNSA. This chain's CDR3 is CASSLDGGSYEQYF. The CDR3 bases are TGTGCCAGCAGCTTGGACGGCGGCTCCTACGAGCAGTACTTC. Variable domain in full (rest from reference TRBV7-2 and TRBJ2-7): GAGVSQSPSNKVTEKGKDVELRCDPISGHTALYWYRQSLGQGLEFLIYFQGNSAPDKSGLPSDRFSAERTGGSVSTLTIQRTQQEDSAVYLCASSLDGGSYEQYFGPGTRLTVT.